The entry that follows covers one T cell receptor (beta chain) sequence. As handled by the study authors: Counts of nucleated cells, estimated from reference gene primer amplification, were obtained. Assay: immunoSEQ multiplex PCR; the TCRdb copy retains only in-frame clones and omits some. V, J and clone size reflect that table, while D and trimming were determined from the DNA. The profile shows 140,000 or so clones, approximately 85% of them singletons. Ages ranged from roughly 18 to 95 years, with residence in 20 to 30 US areas. Donors were grouped by their self-reported clinical history. The sample comes from a study of blood T cell repertoires in COVID-19. Study background: Nucleic acid was either cDNA or gDNA, and it came from T cells, B-cell-depleted T cells, or PBMCs.

Source material: PBMCs or T cells enriched from blood (not recorded which). The receptor's source is a woman aged 50 to 65 with acute COVID-19.

CDR3 bases: TGTGCCAGCAGCTTAGGCGACAGGGGTACAAACAATGAGCAGTTCTTC. Translation gives CASSLGDRGTNNEQFF. This chain connects TRBV11-2 to TRBJ2-1; 8 nucleotides line up with TRBD1. The germline V gene encodes CDR1 SGHAT and CDR2 FQNNGV. This CDR3 region has 16 residues. Trimming removed 1 base from V and 5 bases from J; junction bases left unmatched: 7.